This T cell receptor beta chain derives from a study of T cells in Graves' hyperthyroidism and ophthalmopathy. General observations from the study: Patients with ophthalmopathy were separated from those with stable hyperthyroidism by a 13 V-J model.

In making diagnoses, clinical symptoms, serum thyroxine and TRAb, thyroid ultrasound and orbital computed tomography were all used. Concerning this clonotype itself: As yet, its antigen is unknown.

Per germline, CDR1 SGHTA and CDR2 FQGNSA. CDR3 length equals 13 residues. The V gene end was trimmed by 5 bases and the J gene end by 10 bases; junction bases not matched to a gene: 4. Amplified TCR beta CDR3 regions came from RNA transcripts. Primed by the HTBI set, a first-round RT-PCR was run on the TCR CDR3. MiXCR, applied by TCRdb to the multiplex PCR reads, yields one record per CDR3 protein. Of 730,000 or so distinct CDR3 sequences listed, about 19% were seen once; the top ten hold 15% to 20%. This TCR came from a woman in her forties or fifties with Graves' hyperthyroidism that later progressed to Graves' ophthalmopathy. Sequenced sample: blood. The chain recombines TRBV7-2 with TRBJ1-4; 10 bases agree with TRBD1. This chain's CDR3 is CASSPRDRGKLFF. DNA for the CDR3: TGTGCCAGCAGCCCCCGGGACAGGGGAAAACTGTTTTTT. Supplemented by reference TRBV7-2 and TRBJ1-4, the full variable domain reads GAGVSQSPSNKVTEKGKDVELRCDPISGHTALYWYRQSLGQGLEFLIYFQGNSAPDKSGLPSDRFSAERTGGSVSTLTIQRTQQEDSAVYLCASSPRDRGKLFFGSGTQLSVL.